The rows below give T cell receptor beta chains drawn from one sample of a study of blood T cell repertoires in COVID-19. Method: immunoSEQ multiplex PCR; TCRdb's copy keeps in-frame clones and lacks some. The data contain approximately 490,000 clones, 75% to 90% of them singletons. Sequencing used PBMCs or T cells enriched from blood (not recorded which). These receptor sequences come from a woman aged 18-29 years who had recovered from COVID-19. CDR3s include the opening cysteine and the closing phenylalanine or tryptophan. Fields, in order: clone size, V gene, J gene, D gene, CDR3 length, CDR3 DNA, CDR3 protein. D genes are given only for firm matches. Some rows mark clone size as missing; the rest say once, few, many or name a class of expanded clone.

>-|TRBV7-6|TRBJ1-6|TRBD1|21
TGTGCCAGCAGCTTAGAAGAGTGGGACAGCGACGAAGTACGCTATAATTCACCCCTCCACTTT
CASSLEEWDSDEVRYNSPLHF
>-|TRBV29-1|TRBJ2-5|TRBD2|15
TGCAGCGTAGCCCGTCTAGCGGGGGGTAAAGAGACCCAGTACTTC
CSVARLAGGKETQYF
>-|TRBV2|TRBJ2-1|-|12
TGTGCCAGCGCTTTACAGGACAATGAGCAGTTCTTC
CASALQDNEQFF
>-|TRBV7-9|TRBJ1-2|TRBD1|12
TGTGCCAGCAGCTTCGGGACAGATGGCTACACCTTC
CASSFGTDGYTF
>few|TRBV5-8|TRBJ1-5|TRBD1|17
TGTGCCAGCAGCTTCGGGGACAGCTTTCATAGCAATCAGCCCCAGCATTTT
CASSFGDSFHSNQPQHF
>once|TRBV27|TRBJ2-5|-|13
TGTGCCAGCCGCCCAGGGGAGACGGAGACCCAGTACTTC
CASRPGETETQYF
>-|TRBV5-4|TRBJ2-6|-|16
TGTGCCAGCAGCTCACCTCTCGGAGGTAGGGCCAACGTCCTGACTTTC
CASSSPLGGRANVLTF
>-|TRBV11-2|TRBJ1-5|TRBD1|15
TGTGCCAGCAGCTTGGGGACAGGGGGCAATCAGCCCCAGCATTTT
CASSLGTGGNQPQHF
>-|TRBV3-1/TRBV3-2|TRBJ1-3|-|15
TGTGCCAGCAGCCAAGTTGTATCCTCTGGAAACACCATATATTTT
CASSQVVSSGNTIYF
>few|TRBV5-1|TRBJ2-3|TRBD2|14
TGCGCCAGCAGCCCGGGACTACCTGGAGATACGCAGTATTTT
CASSPGLPGDTQYF